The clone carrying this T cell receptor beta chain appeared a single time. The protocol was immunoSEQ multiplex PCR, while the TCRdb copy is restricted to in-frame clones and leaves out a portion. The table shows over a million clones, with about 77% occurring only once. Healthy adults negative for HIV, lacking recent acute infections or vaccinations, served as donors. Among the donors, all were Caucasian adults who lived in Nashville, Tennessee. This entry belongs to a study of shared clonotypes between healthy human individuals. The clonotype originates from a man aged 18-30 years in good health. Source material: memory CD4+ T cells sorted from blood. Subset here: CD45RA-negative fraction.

For the CDR3, the DNA is TGTGCCAGCTCACCCCGGCACGGCCCCTACGAGCAGTACTTC. This encodes CASSPRHGPYEQYF. V gene TRBV18 combines with J gene TRBJ2-7; no clear D gene. The ends were cut back, 3 bases at V and 2 bases at J, with 11 bases in the middle. This CDR3 contains 14 residues. Germline-derived CDR1 and CDR2 are KGHSH and LQKENI.